This TCR beta chain was identified during a study of CD8+ T cells in alopecia areata. The study's findings and limits: Scalp data also include sequences from resident alphabeta T cells of normal skin.

As regards this clone: What it binds is not known.

CDR3 length equals 15 residues. The germline V gene encodes CDR1 SGHDT and CDR2 YYEEEE. V was shortened by 0 bases and J by 9 bases, with 13 bases between the two germline ends. Extraction and reverse transcription of RNA yielded cDNA as the sequencing template. Assay used: immunoSEQ multiplex PCR; TCRdb lists only in-frame clones, some missing. The data hold roughly 100,000 clones, with 55% observed a single time. This receptor was identified in a human donor in good health. The V and J genes are TRBV5-6 and TRBJ1-6; D possibly corresponds to TRBD1 (6 bases). Sample: CD4+ T cells sorted from blood. For the CDR3, the DNA is TGTGCCAGCAGCTTGGGCGGGAGAGGGGGTTCACCCCTCCACTTT. Translating gives CASSLGGRGGSPLHF.